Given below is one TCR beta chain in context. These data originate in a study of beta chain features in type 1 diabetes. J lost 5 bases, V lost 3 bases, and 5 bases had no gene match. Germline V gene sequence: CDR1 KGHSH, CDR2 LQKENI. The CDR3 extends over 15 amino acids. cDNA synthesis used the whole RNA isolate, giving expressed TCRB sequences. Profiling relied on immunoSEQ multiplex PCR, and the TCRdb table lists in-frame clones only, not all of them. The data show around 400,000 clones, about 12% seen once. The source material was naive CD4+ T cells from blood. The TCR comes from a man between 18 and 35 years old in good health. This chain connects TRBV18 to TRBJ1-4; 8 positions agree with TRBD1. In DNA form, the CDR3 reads TGTGCCAGCTCACCGCCCGGACAGGGAAATGAAAAACTGTTTTTT. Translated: CASSPPGQGNEKLFF.